This T cell receptor beta chain emerged from a study of T cells in Graves' hyperthyroidism and ophthalmopathy. Study-level information: Once the initial diagnosis was made, peripheral blood was obtained before any treatment.

The investigators amplified TCR beta CDR3 regions from RNA transcripts. The HTBI primer set served for first-round RT-PCR of the TCR CDR3. Using its own MiXCR run on the multiplex PCR reads, TCRdb lists one record per CDR3 protein. Of around 300,000 distinct CDR3 sequences in the sample, around 15% were seen once. The V end was cut by 6 bases, the J end by 3 bases, with 12 bases between. Per germline, CDR1 MNHEY and CDR2 SMNVEV (reference sequence). The CDR3 is made up of 13 amino acids. Patients counted as stable if ophthalmopathy did not develop within 18 months. This clonotype appeared a few times. The sequenced material came from blood. V is TRBV27 and J is TRBJ2-7, with TRBD2 as a possible D gene (7 bases). The receptor was derived from a woman between 40 and 55 years old with Graves' hyperthyroidism. CDR3 loop: CASSWGGRYEQYF. CDR3 DNA: TGTGCCAGCAGCTGGGGGGGGCGCTACGAGCAGTACTTC.